Listed below are T cell receptor beta chains from one sample, sequenced in a study of T cells after yellow fever vaccination. MiXCR was run by TCRdb on the 5' RACE reads, yielding one entry per CDR3 protein. Here the sample spans a few hundred thousand distinct CDR3 sequences, 19% being singletons. Source: PBMCs, taken 15 days after the yellow fever booster vaccination. All receptors derive from a man aged 30-40 years who received the YFV17D yellow fever vaccine. The CDR3 runs from the conserved cysteine through the conserved F or W. A D gene is named only where the DNA matches it firmly. Clone size appears in some rows only: once, few, many, or a class for an expanded clone.

clone_size	j_call	d_call	v_call	cdr3_nt	cdr3_aa
.	TRBJ1-5	.	TRBV10-3	TGTGCCATCAGTGAGTCGGCACCGGCTAATTTTCAGCCCCAGCATTTT	CAISESAPANFQPQHF
.	TRBJ2-1	TRBD2	TRBV14	TGTGCCAGCAGCCCCCTGTACGGGAATCCGGGACTAGCCGGCAATGAGCAGTTCTTC	CASSPLYGNPGLAGNEQFF
few	TRBJ1-2	TRBD1	TRBV27	TGTGCCAGCAGTCAAAGGACAGGGAATTATGGCTACACCTTC	CASSQRTGNYGYTF
.	TRBJ2-7	TRBD1	TRBV27	TGTGCCAGCAGTCTTAGGACAGGGGACTACGAGCAGTACTTC	CASSLRTGDYEQYF
.	TRBJ2-5	.	TRBV29-1	TGCAGTTGCACTAGCAGATACCAAGAGACCCAGTACTTC	CSCTSRYQETQYF
.	TRBJ1-2	.	TRBV7-2	TGTGCCAGCAGCTTAAGTGTTCAGGAGAACTATGGCTACACCTTC	CASSLSVQENYGYTF
few	TRBJ2-3	.	TRBV12-3/TRBV12-4	TGTGCCAGCAGTCCGGACGGGAGAGTTAGAGATACGCAGTATTTT	CASSPDGRVRDTQYF
.	TRBJ2-7	TRBD2	TRBV9	TGTGCCAGCAGCGATGGGACTAGCGGGCCCTACGAGCAGTACTTC	CASSDGTSGPYEQYF
.	TRBJ2-5	TRBD2	TRBV28	TGTGCCAGCAGCTCCGTACTAGCGGGCGATCAAGAGACCCAGTACTTC	CASSSVLAGDQETQYF
.	TRBJ2-2	TRBD2	TRBV4-3	TGCGCCAGCAGCCTTGGGACTAGCGGGAGTGGCACCGGGGAGCTGTTTTTT	CASSLGTSGSGTGELFF
.	TRBJ2-5	.	TRBV29-1	TGCAGCGTTGGAGGACGTGCCCAGTACTTC	CSVGGRAQYF
.	TRBJ2-4	.	TRBV4-3	TGCGCCAGCAGCCGGGAGACCCAAGCGTCCAAAAACATTCAGTACTTC	CASSRETQASKNIQYF
.	TRBJ2-5	TRBD2	TRBV5-1	TGCGCCAGCAGCTTCGCTAGCGGGAGGCCCGAGCAAGAGACCCAGTACTTC	CASSFASGRPEQETQYF
.	TRBJ2-1	TRBD2	TRBV6-1	TGTGCCAGCAGCCGGGGACTATACAATGAGCAGTTCTTC	CASSRGLYNEQFF
.	TRBJ1-1	TRBD1	TRBV20-1	TGCAGTGCTAGCGGGACAGGGTGGAACACTGAAGCTTTCTTT	CSASGTGWNTEAFF
.	TRBJ2-7	.	TRBV6-2/TRBV6-3	TGTGCCAGCAGACCTCGTCGGTCAGGGCCCTACGAGCAGTACTTC	CASRPRRSGPYEQYF
few	TRBJ2-1	.	TRBV6-2/TRBV6-3	TGTGCCAGCAGCCCTAGGACAGCTCAACTCTACAATGAGCAGTTCTTC	CASSPRTAQLYNEQFF
few	TRBJ1-2	.	TRBV5-1	TGCGCCAGCAGCCTACAGGGAAACGGCTACACCTTC	CASSLQGNGYTF
few	TRBJ2-1	.	TRBV29-1	TGCAGCGTTTCTAGTGTGGCGGGACGCTTAGAGCAGTTCTTC	CSVSSVAGRLEQFF
.	TRBJ2-1	.	TRBV20-1	TGCAGTGCTAGAGATCCGGGGAGCCCCCCTTACAATGAGCAGTTCTTC	CSARDPGSPPYNEQFF
few	TRBJ2-7	.	TRBV2	TGTGCCAGCCGAGAAACTTCCTACGAGCAGTACTTC	CASRETSYEQYF
.	TRBJ2-3	.	TRBV20-1	TGCAGTGCTATATATCCGGACGGGTCGAATACGCAGTATTTT	CSAIYPDGSNTQYF
.	TRBJ2-7	TRBD2	TRBV11-2	TGTGCCAGCAGCTGGGGACTAGCGGGAGTTGGATACGAGCAGTACTTC	CASSWGLAGVGYEQYF
.	TRBJ2-7	TRBD1	TRBV30	TGTGCCTGGAGTGTAGGGATCTTTCTCGGGACAGAAGAGTCCTACGAGCAGTACTTC	CAWSVGIFLGTEESYEQYF
few	TRBJ2-7	TRBD1	TRBV6-5	TGTGCCAGCAGTTACGGGACAGACTCCTACGAGCAGTACTTC	CASSYGTDSYEQYF
.	TRBJ2-7	.	TRBV3-1	TGTGCCAGCAGCCAAGGAGGGCACCACTACGAGCAGTACTTC	CASSQGGHHYEQYF
.	TRBJ2-2	TRBD1	TRBV5-1	TGCGCCAGCAGCTTGGACACAGGGGGCACCGGGGAGCTGTTTTTT	CASSLDTGGTGELFF
many	TRBJ1-2	.	TRBV12-3/TRBV12-4	TGTGCCAGCAGTTCCGACAGTCATGGCTACACCTTC	CASSSDSHGYTF
.	TRBJ2-2	.	TRBV7-9	TGTGCCAGCAGAATCAGGGGCGCCCTGAAGCTGTTTTTT	CASRIRGALKLFF
.	TRBJ2-7	TRBD1	TRBV7-2	TGTGCCAGCAGCTTCAGCCGGACAGGTCGTGGCGAGCAGTACTTC	CASSFSRTGRGEQYF
few	TRBJ1-3	.	TRBV7-2	TGTGCCAGCAGCACGGGACAACTCTCTGGAAACACCATATATTTT	CASSTGQLSGNTIYF
few	TRBJ2-1	TRBD2	TRBV7-2	TGTGCCAGCAGCTTAGAGGCTAGCGGGAGGCTTGAGCAGTTCTTC	CASSLEASGRLEQFF
once	TRBJ1-5	.	TRBV6-5	TGTGCCAGCAGTTACTCGATAGATCAGCCCCAGCATTTT	CASSYSIDQPQHF
.	TRBJ2-2	TRBD2	TRBV29-1	TGCAGCGTCCGGGGGGGGCTGAACACCGGGGAGCTGTTTTTT	CSVRGGLNTGELFF
many	TRBJ1-2	.	TRBV27	TGTGCCAGCAGTTTACGGGGAGCGGTAGGCTACACCTTC	CASSLRGAVGYTF
.	TRBJ2-2	.	TRBV10-2	TGCGCCAGCAGTGGTACAGCTTGGACCGGGGAGCTGTTTTTT	CASSGTAWTGELFF
.	TRBJ2-3	TRBD2	TRBV20-1	TGCAGTGCCCCGTCTAGCGGGAGAACAGATACGCAGTATTTT	CSAPSSGRTDTQYF
.	TRBJ1-3	.	TRBV7-9	TGTGCCAGCAGCTTAGTACAGGCCGGAAACACCATATATTTT	CASSLVQAGNTIYF
few	TRBJ2-7	TRBD1	TRBV7-2	TGTGCCAGCAGCTGCCGGGACAGCTACGAGCAGTACTTC	CASSCRDSYEQYF
.	TRBJ2-1	.	TRBV20-1	TGCAGTGCTAGTTGGGAGATGTCATACAATGAGCAGTTCTTC	CSASWEMSYNEQFF
.	TRBJ2-3	.	TRBV29-1	TGCAGCGTTTCCGTTGCGGGTAGTGGCACAGATACGCAGTATTTT	CSVSVAGSGTDTQYF
.	TRBJ2-5	.	TRBV6-4	TGTGCCAGCAAAAGGGTCCTGGGGAAGGGTTCCCAAGAGACCCAGTACTTC	CASKRVLGKGSQETQYF